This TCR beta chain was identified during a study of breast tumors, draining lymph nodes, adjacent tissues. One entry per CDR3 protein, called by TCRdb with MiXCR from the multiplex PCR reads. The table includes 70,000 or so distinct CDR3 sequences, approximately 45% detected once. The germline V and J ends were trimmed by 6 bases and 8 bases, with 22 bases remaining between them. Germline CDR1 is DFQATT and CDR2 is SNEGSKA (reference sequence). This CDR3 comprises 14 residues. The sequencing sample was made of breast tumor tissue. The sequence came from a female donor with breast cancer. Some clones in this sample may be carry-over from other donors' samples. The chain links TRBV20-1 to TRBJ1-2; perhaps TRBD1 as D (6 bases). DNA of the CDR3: TGCAGTGCCCCGATACCGACAGGCAGTGCCGGCTACACCTTC. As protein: CSAPIPTGSAGYTF.